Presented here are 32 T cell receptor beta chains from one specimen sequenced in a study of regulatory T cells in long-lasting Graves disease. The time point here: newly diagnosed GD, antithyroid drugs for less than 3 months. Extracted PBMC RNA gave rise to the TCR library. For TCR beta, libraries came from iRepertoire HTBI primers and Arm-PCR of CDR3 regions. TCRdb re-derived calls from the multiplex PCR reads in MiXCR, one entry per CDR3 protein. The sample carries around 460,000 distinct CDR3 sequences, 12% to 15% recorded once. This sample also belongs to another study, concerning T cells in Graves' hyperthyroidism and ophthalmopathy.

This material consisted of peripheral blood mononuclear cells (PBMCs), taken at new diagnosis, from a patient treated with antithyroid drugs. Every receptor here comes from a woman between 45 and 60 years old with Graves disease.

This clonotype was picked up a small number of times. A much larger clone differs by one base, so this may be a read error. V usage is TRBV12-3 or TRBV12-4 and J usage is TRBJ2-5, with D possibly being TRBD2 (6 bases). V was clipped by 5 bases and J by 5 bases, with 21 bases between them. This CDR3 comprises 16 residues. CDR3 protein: CASSPRTIGRLETQYF. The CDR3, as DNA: TGTGCCAGCAGTCCCCGGACTATCGGGAGATTGGAGACCCAGTACTTC.

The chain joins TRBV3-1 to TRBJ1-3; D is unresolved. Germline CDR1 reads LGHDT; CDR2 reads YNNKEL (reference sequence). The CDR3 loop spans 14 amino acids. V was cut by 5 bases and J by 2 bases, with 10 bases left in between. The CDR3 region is CASSYRYPGNTIYF. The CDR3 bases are TGTGCCAGCAGCTATCGGTATCCTGGAAACACCATATATTTT. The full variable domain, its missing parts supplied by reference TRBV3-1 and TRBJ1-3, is DTAVSQTPKYLVTQMGNDKSIKCEQNLGHDTMYWYKQDSKKFLKIMFSYNNKELIINETVPNRFSPKSPDKAHLNLHINSLELGDSAVYFCASSYRYPGNTIYFGEGSWLTVV.

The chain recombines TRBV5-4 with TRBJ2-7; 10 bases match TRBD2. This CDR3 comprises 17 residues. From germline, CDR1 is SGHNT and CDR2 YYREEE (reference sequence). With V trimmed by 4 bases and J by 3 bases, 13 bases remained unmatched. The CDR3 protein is CASSPGGASGSIYEQYF. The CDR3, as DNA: TGTGCCAGCAGCCCGGGGGGGGCTAGCGGGAGTATCTACGAGCAGTACTTC.

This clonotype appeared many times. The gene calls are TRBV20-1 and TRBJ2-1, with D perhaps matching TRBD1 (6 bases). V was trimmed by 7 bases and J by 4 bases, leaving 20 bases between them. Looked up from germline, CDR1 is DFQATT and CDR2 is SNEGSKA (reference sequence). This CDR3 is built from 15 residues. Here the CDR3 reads CSVPASGHGYNEQFF. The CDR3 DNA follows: TGCAGTGTTCCGGCCTCGGGACATGGATACAATGAGCAGTTCTTC.

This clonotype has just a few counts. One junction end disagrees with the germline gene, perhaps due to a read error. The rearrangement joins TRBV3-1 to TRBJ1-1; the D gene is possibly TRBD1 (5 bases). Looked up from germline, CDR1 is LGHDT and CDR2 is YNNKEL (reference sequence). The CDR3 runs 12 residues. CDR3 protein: CASSFGGPETFF. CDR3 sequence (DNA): TGTGCCAGCAGCTTCGGGGGACCTGAAACTTTCTTT.

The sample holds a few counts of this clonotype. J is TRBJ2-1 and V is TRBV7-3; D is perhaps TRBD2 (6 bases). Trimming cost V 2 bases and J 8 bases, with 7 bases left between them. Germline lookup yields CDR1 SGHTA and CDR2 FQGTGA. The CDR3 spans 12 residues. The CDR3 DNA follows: TGTGCCAGCAGCTTATGGGGGGATGAGCAGTTCTTC. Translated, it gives CASSLWGDEQFF. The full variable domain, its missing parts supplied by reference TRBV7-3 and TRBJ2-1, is GAGVSQTPSNKVTEKGKYVELRCDPISGHTALYWYRQSLGQGPEFLIYFQGTGAADDSGLPNDRFFAVRPEGSVSTLKIQRTERGDSAVYLCASSLWGDEQFFGPGTRLTVL.

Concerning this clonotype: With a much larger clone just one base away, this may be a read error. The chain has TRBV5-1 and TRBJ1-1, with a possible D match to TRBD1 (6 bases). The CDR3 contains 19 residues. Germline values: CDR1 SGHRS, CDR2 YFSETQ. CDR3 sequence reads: CACSLDGPSGAFGNTEAFF. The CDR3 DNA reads TGCGCCTGCAGCTTGGACGGCCCGTCGGGGGCTTTCGGGAACACTGAAGCTTTCTTT.

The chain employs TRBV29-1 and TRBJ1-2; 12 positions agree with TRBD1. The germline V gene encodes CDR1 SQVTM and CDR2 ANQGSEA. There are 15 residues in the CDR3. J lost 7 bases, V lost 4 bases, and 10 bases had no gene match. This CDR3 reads CSVVRKGQGAAGYTF. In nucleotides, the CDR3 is TGCAGCGTTGTGCGGAAGGGACAGGGGGCCGCTGGCTACACCTTC.

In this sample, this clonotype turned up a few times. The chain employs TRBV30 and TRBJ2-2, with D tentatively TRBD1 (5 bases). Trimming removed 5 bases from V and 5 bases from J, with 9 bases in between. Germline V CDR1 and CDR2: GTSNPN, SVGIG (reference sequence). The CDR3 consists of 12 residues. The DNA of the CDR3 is TGTGCCTGGCCAGGGTTAACCGGGGAGCTGTTTTTT. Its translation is CAWPGLTGELFF.

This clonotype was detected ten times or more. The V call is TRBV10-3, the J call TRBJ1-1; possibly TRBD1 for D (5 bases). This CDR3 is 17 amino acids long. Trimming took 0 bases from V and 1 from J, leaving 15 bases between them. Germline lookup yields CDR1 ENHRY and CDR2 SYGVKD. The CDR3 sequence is CAISESMGRVGNTEAFF. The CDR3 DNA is TGTGCCATCAGTGAGTCGATGGGACGGGTGGGGAACACTGAAGCTTTCTTT.

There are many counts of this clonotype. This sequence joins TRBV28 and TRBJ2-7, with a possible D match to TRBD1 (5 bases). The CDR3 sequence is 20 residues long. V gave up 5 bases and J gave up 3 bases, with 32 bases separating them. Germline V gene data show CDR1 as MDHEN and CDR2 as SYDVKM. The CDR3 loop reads CASSPGRSIVGSHQGYEQYF. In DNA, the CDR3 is TGTGCCAGCAGTCCGGGTCGAAGTATTGTGGGGTCTCATCAGGGCTACGAGCAGTACTTC. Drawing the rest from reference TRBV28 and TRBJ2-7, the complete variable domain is DVKVTQSSRYLVKRTGEKVFLECVQDMDHENMFWYRQDPGLGLRLIYFSYDVKMKEKGDIPEGYSVSREKKERFSLILESASTNQTSMYLCASSPGRSIVGSHQGYEQYFGPGTRLTVT.

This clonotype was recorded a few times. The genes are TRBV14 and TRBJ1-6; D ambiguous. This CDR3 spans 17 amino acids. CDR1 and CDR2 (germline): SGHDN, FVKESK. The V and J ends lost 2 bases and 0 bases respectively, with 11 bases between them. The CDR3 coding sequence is TGTGCCAGCAGCCAAACTAAAGGGAGCTCCTATAATTCACCCCTCCACTTT. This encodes CASSQTKGSSYNSPLHF.

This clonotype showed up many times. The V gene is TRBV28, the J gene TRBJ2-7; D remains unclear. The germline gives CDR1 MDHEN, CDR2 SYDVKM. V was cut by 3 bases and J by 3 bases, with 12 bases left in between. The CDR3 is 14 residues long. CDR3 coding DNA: TGTGCCAGCAGTTTCTTCGGCTCTGTCTACGAGCAGTACTTC. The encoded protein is CASSFFGSVYEQYF.

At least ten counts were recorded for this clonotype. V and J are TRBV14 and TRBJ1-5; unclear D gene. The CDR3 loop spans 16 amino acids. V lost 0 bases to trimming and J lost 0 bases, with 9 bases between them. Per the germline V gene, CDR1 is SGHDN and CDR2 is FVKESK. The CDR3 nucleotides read TGTGCCAGCAGCCAAGACCCGGGGTATAGCAATCAGCCCCAGCATTTT. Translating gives CASSQDPGYSNQPQHF.

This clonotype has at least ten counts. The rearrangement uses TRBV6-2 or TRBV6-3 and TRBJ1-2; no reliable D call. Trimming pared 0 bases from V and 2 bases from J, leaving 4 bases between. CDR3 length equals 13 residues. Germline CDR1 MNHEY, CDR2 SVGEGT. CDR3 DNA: TGTGCCAGCAGTTACTCTGAGAACTATGGCTACACCTTC. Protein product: CASSYSENYGYTF.

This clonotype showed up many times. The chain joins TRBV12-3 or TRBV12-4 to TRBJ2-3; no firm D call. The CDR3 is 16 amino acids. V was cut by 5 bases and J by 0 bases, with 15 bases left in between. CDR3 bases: TGTGCCAGCAGTATGAGGTACCCACCTAGCACAGATACGCAGTATTTT. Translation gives CASSMRYPPSTDTQYF.

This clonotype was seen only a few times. The CDR3 DNA reads as TGTGCCAGCAGTTTAGGGGCCCAACCCTACAATGAGCAGTTCTTC. It specifies CASSLGAQPYNEQFF. The gene calls are TRBV27 and TRBJ2-1; the D gene is possibly TRBD1 (5 bases). The ends were cut back, 2 bases at V and 2 bases at J, with 10 bases in the middle. CDR3 length: 15 residues. Germline CDR1 and CDR2: MNHEY and SMNVEV (reference sequence).

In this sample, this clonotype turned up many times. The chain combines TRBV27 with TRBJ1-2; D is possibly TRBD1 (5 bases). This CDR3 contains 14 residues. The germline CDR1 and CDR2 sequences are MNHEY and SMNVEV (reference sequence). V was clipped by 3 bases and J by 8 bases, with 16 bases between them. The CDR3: CASSFNDGGLGYTF. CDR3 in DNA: TGTGCCAGCAGTTTCAATGACGGGGGATTAGGCTACACCTTC.

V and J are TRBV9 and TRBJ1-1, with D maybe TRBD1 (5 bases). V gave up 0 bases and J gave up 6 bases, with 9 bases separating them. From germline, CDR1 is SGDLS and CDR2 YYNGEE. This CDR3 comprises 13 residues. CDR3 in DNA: TGTGCCAGCAGCGTAGGGGGCGAATCTGAAGCTTTCTTT. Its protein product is CASSVGGESEAFF. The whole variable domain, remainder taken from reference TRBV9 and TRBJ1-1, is DSGVTQTPKHLITATGQRVTLRCSPRSGDLSVYWYQQSLDQGLQFLIQYYNGEERAKGNILERFSAQQFPDLHSELNLSSLELGDSALYFCASSVGGESEAFFGQGTRLTVV.

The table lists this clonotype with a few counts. The chain's CDR3 is CSAATGAITYNEQFF. CDR3 DNA: TGCAGTGCCGCGACAGGGGCCATCACCTACAATGAGCAGTTCTTC. This chain links TRBV20-1 with TRBJ2-1, with 8 bases fitting TRBD1. CDR1 is DFQATT and CDR2 is SNEGSKA in the germline V gene (reference sequence). The V and J ends lost 6 bases and 2 bases, in that order; junction bases with no gene match: 9. The CDR3 runs 15 residues.

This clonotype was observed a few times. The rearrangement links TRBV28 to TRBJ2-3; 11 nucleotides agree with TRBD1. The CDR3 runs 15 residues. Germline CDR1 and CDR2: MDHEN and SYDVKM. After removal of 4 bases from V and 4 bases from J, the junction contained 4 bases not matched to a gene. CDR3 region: CASSSLGQGADTQYF. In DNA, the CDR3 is TGTGCCAGCAGTTCACTGGGACAGGGGGCAGATACGCAGTATTTT.

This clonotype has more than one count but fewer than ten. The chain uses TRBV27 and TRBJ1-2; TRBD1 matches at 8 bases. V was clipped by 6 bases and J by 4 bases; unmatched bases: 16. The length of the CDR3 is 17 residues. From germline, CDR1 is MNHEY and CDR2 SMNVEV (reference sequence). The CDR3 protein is CASSSLSRDRLSYGYTF. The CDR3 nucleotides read TGTGCCAGCAGCTCCCTTAGCAGGGACAGGCTGTCCTATGGCTACACCTTC.

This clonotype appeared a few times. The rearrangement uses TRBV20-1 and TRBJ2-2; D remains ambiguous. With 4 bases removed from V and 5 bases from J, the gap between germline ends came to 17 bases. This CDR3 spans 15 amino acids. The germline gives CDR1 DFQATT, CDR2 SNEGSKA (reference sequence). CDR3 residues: CSAKVQVFGTGELFF. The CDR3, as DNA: TGCAGTGCTAAAGTTCAGGTTTTTGGGACCGGGGAGCTGTTTTTT.

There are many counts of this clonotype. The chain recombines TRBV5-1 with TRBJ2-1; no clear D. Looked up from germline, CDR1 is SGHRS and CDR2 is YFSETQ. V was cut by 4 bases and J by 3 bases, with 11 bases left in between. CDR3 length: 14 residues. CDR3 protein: CASSAQSVYNEQFF. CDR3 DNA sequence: TGCGCCAGCAGCGCCCAGAGCGTCTACAATGAGCAGTTCTTC.

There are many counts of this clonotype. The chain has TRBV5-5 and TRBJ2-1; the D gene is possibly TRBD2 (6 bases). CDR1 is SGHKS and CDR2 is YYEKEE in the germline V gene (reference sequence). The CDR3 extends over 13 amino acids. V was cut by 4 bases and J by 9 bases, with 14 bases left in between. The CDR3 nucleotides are TGTGCCAGCAGCATCGACTGGGAGGTTGAGCAGTTCTTC. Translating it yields CASSIDWEVEQFF. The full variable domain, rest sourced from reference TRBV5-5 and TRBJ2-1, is DAGVTQSPTHLIKTRGQQVTLRCSPISGHKSVSWYQQVLGQGPQFIFQYYEKEERGRGNFPDRFSARQFPNYSSELNVNALLLGDSALYLCASSIDWEVEQFFGPGTRLTVL.

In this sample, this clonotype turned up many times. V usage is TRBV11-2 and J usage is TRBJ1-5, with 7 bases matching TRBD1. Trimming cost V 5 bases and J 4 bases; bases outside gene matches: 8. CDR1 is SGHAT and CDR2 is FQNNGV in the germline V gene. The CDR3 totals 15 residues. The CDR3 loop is CASSENRGSNQPQHF. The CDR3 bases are TGTGCCAGCAGCGAAAACAGGGGAAGTAATCAGCCCCAGCATTTT.

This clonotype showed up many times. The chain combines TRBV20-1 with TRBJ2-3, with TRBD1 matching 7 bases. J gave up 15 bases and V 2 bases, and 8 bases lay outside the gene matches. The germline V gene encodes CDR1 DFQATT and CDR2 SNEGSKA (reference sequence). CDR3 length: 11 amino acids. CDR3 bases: TGCAGTGCTAGACAGACAGGGACCACATATTTT. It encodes CSARQTGTTYF.

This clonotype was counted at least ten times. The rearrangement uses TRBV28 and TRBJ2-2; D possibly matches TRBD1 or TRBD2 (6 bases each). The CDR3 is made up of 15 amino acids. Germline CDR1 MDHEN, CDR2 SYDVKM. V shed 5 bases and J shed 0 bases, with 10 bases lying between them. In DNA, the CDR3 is TGTGCCAGCAGTGCGGGACACACGAACACCGGGGAGCTGTTTTTT. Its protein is CASSAGHTNTGELFF.

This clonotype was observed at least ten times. CDR3 bases: TGTGCCAGCAGCGAAATGGGACTAGCGGACTACGAGCAGTACTTC. Protein sequence: CASSEMGLADYEQYF. The V and J genes are TRBV7-9 and TRBJ2-7, with 11 nucleotides matching TRBD2. Germline V lookup: CDR1 SEHNR, CDR2 FQNEAQ (reference sequence). J lost 3 bases, V lost 5 bases, and 6 bases had no gene match. The CDR3 runs to 15 residues. Full variable domain (missing parts from reference TRBV7-9 and TRBJ2-7): DTGVSQNPRHKITKRGQNVTFRCDPISEHNRLYWYRQTLGQGPEFLTYFQNEAQLEKSRLLSDRFSAERPKGSFSTLEIQRTEQGDSAMYLCASSEMGLADYEQYFGPGTRLTVT.

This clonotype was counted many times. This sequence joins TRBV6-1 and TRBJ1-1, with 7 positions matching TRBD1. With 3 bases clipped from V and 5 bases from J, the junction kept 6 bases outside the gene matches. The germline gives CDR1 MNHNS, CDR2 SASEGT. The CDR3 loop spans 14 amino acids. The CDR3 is CASSDQGEATEAFF. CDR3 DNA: TGTGCCAGCAGTGACCAGGGGGAGGCGACTGAAGCTTTCTTT.

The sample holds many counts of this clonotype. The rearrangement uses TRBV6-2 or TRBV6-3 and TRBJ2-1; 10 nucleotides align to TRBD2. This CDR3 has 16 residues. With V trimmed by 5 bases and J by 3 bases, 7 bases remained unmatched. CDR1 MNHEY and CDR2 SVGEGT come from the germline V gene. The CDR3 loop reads CASSRVLAGVYNEQFF. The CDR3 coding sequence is TGTGCCAGCAGTCGTGTTCTAGCGGGAGTCTACAATGAGCAGTTCTTC.

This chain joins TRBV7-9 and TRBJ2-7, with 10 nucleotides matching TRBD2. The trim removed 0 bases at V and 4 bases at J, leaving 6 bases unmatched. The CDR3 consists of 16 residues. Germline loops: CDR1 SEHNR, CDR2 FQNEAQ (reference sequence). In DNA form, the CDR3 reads TGTGCCAGCAGCTTAGCTCTAGCGGGAGATGGGTACGAGCAGTACTTC. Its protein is CASSLALAGDGYEQYF.